One and the same sample provided the 6 T cell receptor beta chains below, sequenced in a study of CXCR3-negative and CXCR3-positive naive CD8 T cells. UMI-labeled 5' RACE TRB cDNA libraries were prepared from the cells. TCRdb derives one entry per CDR3 protein from the 5' RACE reads, leaving out DNA. The table lists around 140,000 distinct CDR3 sequences. Source material: naive CXCR3- CD8+ T cells from blood. This sample's subset: CD45RO-CCR7+CD27+CD95- naive CD8+ T cells lacking CXCR3 (TNR3-). The receptors derive from a human donor in good health. Some clones in this sample may be carry-over from other donors' samples.

The chain recombines TRBV13 with TRBJ2-1; TCRdb calls TRBD1, which cannot be checked without DNA. The CDR3 is made up of 16 amino acids. CDR1 and CDR2 (germline): PRHDT, FYEKMQ (reference sequence). CDR3 in amino acids: CASSPRSGGGRSEQFF. Together with reference TRBV13 and TRBJ2-1, the CDR3 gives the full variable domain: AAGVIQSPRHLIKEKRETATLKCYPIPRHDTVYWYQQGPGQDPQFLISFYEKMQSDKGSIPDRFSAQQFSDYHSELNMSSLELGDSALYFCASSPRSGGGRSEQFFGPGTRLTVL.

The chain combines TRBV28 with TRBJ2-3; TCRdb outputs TRBD2, but without DNA this stays unchecked. The V gene's germline CDR1 is MDHEN and CDR2 SYDVKM. This CDR3 comprises 14 residues. CDR3 in amino acids: CASRLGEYTDTQYF.

The V gene is TRBV2, the J gene TRBJ2-2; the D call of TRBD1 rests on TCRdb alone, since no DNA is present to check it. CDR1 is SNHLY, CDR2 FYNNEI, per germline. The CDR3 runs to 17 residues. The CDR3 spells CASSEGQGFFLGGELFF.

This chain connects TRBV15 to TRBJ2-1; TCRdb selects TRBD2, and the lack of DNA leaves this call unchecked. The CDR3 is 16 amino acids. Germline V gene lookup returns CDR1 LNHNV and CDR2 YYDKDF (reference sequence). The CDR3 sequence is CATSSRTSGSSNEQFF.

The V gene is TRBV5-1, the J gene TRBJ2-1; TCRdb designates TRBD2, a call that cannot be tested without DNA. From germline, CDR1 is SGHRS and CDR2 YFSETQ. The length of the CDR3 is 19 residues. The CDR3 sequence is CASSLSPAASSGTDNEQFF.

V gene TRBV7-6 combines with J gene TRBJ2-1; TCRdb names TRBD1, which stays unverified in the absence of DNA. The CDR3 consists of 16 residues. The V gene's germline CDR1 is SGHVS and CDR2 FNYEAQ. The CDR3 here is CASSRVPGGVDDEQFF.